This T cell receptor (beta chain) was observed in a study of blood T cell repertoires in COVID-19. This clone was found a few times. Germline V gives CDR1 SGHTA, CDR2 FQGNSA. The trim removed 3 bases at V and 4 bases at J, leaving 8 bases unmatched. The CDR3 covers 15 residues. Study processing details: Scientists estimated how many nucleated cells there were by amplifying reference gene primers. Clones were read by immunoSEQ multiplex PCR, and TCRdb kept only the in-frame ones, dropping some. Clonal size and the V and J genes are those of that table, whereas D and trimming came from the DNA. This table has about 480,000 clones, roughly 90% appearing once. Participants were aged roughly 18 to 90 years, lived in around 22 US areas, and enrolled virtually. Recovered status in Cohort 3 required two negative PCRs, clearance, or symptom resolution.

The V and J genes are TRBV7-2 and TRBJ1-2, with 7 bases matching TRBD1. The receptor's source is a woman between 35 and 50 years old who had recovered from COVID-19. Sequenced: PBMCs or T cells enriched from blood (not recorded which). For the CDR3, the DNA is TGTGCCAGCAGCTTTAGGGACAGCAGCGTCTATGGCTACACCTTC. Amino acid sequence: CASSFRDSSVYGYTF. Combining the CDR3 with reference TRBV7-2 and TRBJ1-2 gives the whole variable domain GAGVSQSPSNKVTEKGKDVELRCDPISGHTALYWYRQSLGQGLEFLIYFQGNSAPDKSGLPSDRFSAERTGGSVSTLTIQRTQQEDSAVYLCASSFRDSSVYGYTFGSGTRLTVV.